Sequencing of this T cell receptor beta chain was carried out in a study of T cells in Graves' hyperthyroidism and ophthalmopathy. Researchers amplified the TCR beta CDR3 regions from RNA transcripts. Using the HTBI primer set, a first-round RT-PCR was run on the TCR CDR3. Using its own MiXCR run on the multiplex PCR reads, TCRdb lists one record per CDR3 protein. The table has 200,000 to 250,000 distinct CDR3 sequences, more than 20% seen once. Germline CDR1 and CDR2: MNHEY and SMNVEV (reference sequence). Trimming removed 8 bases from V and 1 base from J, with 14 bases in between. CDR3 length: 14 residues. Researchers barred patients who had uncontrolled infection, other autoimmune disease, pregnancy or lactation.

The clonotype originates from a woman aged 40 to 50 with Graves' ophthalmopathy. What was sequenced was blood. This chain uses TRBV27 with TRBJ1-2; the D is unclear. The CDR3 is CASASSTGNYGYTF. As DNA, the CDR3 is TGTGCCAGCGCATCTTCGACCGGTAACTATGGCTACACCTTC.